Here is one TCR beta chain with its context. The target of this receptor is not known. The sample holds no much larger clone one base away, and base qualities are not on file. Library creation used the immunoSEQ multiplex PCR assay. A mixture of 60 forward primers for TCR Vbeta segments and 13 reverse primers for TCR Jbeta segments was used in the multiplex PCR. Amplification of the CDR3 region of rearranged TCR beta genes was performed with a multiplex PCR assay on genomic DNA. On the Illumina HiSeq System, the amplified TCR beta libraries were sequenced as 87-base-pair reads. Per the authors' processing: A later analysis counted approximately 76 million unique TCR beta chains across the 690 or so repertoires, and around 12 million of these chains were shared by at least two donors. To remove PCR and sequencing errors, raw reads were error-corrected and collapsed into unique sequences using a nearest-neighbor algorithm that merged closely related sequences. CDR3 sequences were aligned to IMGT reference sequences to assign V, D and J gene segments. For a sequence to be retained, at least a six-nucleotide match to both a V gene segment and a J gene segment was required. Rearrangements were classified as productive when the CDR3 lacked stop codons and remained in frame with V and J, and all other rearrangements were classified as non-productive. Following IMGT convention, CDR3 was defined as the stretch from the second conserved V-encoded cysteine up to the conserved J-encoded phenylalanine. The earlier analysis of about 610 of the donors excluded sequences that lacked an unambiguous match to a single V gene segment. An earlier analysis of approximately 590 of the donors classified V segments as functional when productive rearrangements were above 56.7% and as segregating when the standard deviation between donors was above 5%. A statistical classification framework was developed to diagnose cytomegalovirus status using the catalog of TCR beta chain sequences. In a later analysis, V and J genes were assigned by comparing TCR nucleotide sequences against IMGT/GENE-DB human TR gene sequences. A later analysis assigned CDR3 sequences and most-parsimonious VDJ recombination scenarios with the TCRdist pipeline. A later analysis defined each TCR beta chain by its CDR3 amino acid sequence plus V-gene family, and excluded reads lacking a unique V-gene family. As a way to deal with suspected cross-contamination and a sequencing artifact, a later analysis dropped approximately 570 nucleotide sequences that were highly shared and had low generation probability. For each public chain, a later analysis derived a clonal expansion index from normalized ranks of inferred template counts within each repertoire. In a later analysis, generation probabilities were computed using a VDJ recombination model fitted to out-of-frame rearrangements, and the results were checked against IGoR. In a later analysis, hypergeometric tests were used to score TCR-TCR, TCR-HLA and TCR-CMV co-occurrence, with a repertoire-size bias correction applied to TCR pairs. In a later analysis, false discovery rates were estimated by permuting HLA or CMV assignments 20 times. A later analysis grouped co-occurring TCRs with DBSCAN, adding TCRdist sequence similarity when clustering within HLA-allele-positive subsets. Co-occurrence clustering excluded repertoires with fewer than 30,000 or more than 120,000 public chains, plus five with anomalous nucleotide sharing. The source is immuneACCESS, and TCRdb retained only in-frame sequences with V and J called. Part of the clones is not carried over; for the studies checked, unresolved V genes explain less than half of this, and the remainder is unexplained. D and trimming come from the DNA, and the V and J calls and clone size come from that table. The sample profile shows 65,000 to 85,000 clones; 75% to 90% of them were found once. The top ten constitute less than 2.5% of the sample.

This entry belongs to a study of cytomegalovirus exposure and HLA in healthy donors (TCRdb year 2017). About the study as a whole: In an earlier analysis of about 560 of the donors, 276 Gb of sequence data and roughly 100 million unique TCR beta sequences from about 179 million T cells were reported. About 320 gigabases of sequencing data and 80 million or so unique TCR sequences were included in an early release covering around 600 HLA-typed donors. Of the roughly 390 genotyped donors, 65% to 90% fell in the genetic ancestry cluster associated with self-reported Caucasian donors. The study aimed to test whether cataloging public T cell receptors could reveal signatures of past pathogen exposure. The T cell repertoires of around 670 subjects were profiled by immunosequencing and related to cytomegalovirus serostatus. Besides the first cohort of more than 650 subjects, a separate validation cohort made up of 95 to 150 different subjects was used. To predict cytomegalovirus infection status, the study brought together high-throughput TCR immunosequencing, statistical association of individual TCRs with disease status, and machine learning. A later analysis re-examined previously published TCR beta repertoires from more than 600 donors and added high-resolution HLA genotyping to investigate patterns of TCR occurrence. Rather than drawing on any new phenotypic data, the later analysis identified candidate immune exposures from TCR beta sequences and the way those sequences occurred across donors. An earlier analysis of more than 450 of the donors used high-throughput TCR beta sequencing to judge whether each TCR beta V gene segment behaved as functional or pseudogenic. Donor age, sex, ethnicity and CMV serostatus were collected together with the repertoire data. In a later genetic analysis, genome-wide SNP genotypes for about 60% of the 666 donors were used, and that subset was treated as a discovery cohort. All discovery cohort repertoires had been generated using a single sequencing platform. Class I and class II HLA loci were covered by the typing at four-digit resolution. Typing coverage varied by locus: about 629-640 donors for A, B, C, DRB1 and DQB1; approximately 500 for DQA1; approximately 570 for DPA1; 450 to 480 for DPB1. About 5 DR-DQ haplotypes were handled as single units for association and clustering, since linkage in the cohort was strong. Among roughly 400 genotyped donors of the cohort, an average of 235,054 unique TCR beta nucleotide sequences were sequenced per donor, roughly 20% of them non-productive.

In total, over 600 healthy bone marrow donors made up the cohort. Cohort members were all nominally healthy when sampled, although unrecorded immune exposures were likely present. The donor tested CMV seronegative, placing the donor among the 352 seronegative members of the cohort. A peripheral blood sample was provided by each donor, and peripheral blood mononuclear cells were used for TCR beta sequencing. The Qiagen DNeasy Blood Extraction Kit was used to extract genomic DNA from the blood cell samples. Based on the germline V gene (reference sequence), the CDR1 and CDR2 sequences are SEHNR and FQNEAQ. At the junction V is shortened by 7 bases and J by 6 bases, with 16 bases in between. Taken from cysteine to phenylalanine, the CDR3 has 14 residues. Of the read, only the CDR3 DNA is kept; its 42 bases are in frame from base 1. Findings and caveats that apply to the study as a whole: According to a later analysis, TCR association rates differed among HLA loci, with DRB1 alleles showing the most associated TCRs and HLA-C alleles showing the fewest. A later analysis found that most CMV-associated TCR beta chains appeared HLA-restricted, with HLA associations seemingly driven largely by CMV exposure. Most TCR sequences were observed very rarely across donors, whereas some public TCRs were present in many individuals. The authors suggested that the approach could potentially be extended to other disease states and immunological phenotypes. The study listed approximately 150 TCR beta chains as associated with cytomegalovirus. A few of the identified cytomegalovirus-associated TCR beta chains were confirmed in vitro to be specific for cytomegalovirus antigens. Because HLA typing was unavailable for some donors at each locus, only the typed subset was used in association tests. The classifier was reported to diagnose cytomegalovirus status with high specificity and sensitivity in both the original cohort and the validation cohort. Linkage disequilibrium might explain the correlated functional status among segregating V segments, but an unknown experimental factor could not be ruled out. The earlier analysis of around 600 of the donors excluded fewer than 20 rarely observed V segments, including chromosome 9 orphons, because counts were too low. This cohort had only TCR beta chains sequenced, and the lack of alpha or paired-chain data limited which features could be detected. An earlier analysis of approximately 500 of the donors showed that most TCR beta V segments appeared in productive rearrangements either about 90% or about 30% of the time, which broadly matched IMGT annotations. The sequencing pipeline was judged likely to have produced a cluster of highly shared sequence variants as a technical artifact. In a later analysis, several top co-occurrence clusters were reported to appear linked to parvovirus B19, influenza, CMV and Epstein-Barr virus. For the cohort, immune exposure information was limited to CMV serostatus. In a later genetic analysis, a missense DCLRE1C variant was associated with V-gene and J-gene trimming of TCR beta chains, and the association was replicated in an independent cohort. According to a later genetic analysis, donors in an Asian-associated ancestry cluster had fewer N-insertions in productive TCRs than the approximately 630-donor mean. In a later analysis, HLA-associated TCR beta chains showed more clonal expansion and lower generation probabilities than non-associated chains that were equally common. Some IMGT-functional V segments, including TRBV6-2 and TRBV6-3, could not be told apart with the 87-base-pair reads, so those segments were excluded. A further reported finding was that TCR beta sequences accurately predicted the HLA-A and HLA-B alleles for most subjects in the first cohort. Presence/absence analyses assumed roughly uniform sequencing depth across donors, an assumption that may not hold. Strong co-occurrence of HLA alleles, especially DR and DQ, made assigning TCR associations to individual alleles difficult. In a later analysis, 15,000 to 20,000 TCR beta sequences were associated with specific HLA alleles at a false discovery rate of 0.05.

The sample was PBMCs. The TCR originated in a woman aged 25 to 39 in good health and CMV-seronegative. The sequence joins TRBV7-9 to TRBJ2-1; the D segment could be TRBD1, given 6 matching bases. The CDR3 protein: CASTLFGDTNEQFF. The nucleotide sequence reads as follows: TGTGCCAGCACTCTATTCGGGGACACCAATGAGCAGTTCTTC.